This T cell receptor (beta chain) came from a study of response to subunit inactivated influenza vaccine. Study-wide findings and caveats: Authors suggested seasonal influenza vaccinations each recruit few new T cells.

TCRdb reprocessed the RT-PCR reads via MiXCR and lists one record per CDR3 protein. The data contain roughly 500,000 distinct CDR3 sequences, about 25% of them seen just once; the ten biggest clones take up around 2%. A word on this clonotype: What it binds is unknown.

Specimen: CD4+ T cells sorted from PBMCs, collected approximately 5 days after vaccination. The clonotype was recovered from a man over 45 who received an inactivated influenza vaccine.

In DNA form, the CDR3 reads TGTGCCTGGAGTCACGGGACAGGGACTGGAAACACCATATATTTT. Translated, it gives CAWSHGTGTGNTIYF. The chain links TRBV30 to TRBJ1-3; TRBD1 matches at 9 bases. The CDR3 runs 15 residues. Germline CDR1 is GTSNPN and CDR2 is SVGIG (reference sequence). With 2 bases clipped from V and 2 bases from J, the junction kept 4 bases outside the gene matches.